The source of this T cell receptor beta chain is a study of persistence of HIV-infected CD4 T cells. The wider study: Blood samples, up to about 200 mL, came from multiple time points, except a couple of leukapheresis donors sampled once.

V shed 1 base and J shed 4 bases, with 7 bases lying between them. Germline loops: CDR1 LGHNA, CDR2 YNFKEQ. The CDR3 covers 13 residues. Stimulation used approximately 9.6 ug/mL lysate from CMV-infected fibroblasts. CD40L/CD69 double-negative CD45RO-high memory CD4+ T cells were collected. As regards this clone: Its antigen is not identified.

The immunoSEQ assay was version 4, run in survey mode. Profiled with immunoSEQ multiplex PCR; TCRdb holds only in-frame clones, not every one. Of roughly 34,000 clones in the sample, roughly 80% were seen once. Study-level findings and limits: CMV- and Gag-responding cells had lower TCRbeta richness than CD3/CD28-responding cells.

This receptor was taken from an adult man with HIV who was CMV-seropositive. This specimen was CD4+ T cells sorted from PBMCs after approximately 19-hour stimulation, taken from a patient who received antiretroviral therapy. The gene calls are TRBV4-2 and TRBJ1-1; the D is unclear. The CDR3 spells CASSQVYLTEAFF. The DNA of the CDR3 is TGTGCCAGCAGCCAAGTTTACCTCACTGAAGCTTTCTTT.